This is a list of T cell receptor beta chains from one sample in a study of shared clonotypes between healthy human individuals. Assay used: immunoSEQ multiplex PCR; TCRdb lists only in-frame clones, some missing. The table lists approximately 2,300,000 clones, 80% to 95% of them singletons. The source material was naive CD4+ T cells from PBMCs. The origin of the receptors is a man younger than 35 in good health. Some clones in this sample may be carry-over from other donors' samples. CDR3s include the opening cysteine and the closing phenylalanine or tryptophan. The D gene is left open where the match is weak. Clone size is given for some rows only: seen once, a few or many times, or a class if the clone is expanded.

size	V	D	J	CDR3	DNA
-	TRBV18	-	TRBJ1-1	CASSKDTEAFF	TGTGCCAGCTCAAAAGACACTGAAGCTTTCTTT
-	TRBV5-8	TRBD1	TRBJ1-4	CASTWYVTGEKLFF	TGTGCCAGCACCTGGTACGTGACAGGGGAAAAACTGTTTTTT
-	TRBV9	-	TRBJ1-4	CASSIHREGEKLFF	TGTGCCAGCAGCATACACCGGGAGGGGGAAAAACTGTTTTTT
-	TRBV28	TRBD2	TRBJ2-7	CASSVLLADYEQYF	TGTGCCAGCAGTGTCTTACTAGCGGACTACGAGCAGTACTTC
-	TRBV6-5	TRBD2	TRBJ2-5	CASSYSVSGTQETQYF	TGTGCCAGCAGTTACTCTGTTAGCGGGACCCAAGAGACCCAGTACTTC
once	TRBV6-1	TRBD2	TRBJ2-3	CASSGGAGGGTDTQYF	TGTGCCAGCAGTGGGGGAGCGGGAGGAGGCACAGATACGCAGTATTTT
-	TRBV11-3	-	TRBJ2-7	CASSLGGGSYEQYF	TGTGCCAGCAGCTTGGGGGGTGGGTCCTACGAGCAGTACTTC
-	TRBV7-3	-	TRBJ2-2	CASSPGRLDTGELFF	TGTGCCAGCAGCCCCGGACGCTTGGACACCGGGGAGCTGTTTTTT
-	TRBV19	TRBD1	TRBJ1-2	CASSTRQGLTLSGYTF	TGTGCCAGTAGTACTCGACAGGGATTAACCCTCTCCGGCTACACCTTC
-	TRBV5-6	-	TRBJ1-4	CASSLVSGSTNEKLFF	TGTGCCAGCAGCTTGGTTTCAGGGTCAACTAATGAAAAACTGTTTTTT
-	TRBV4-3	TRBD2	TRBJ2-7	CASSQDKRESSYEQYF	TGCGCCAGCAGCCAAGATAAGCGGGAGAGCTCCTACGAGCAGTACTTC
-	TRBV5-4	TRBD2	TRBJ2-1	CASSRGTSGRNEQFF	TGTGCCAGCAGCCGTGGGACTAGCGGGCGTAATGAGCAGTTCTTC
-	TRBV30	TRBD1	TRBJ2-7	CAWGTVLTYEQYF	TGTGCCTGGGGGACAGTGCTTACCTACGAGCAGTACTTC
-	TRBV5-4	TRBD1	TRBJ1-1	CASSLDRGRGWTEAFF	TGTGCCAGCAGCTTGGACAGGGGGCGGGGGTGGACTGAAGCTTTCTTT
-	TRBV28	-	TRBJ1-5	CASSLWKKGSNQPQHF	TGTGCCAGCAGTTTATGGAAGAAAGGGAGCAATCAGCCCCAGCATTTT
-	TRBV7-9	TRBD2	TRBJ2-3	CASSLRPGGSSSTDTQYF	TGTGCCAGCAGCTTGCGCCCGGGAGGTTCCTCTAGCACAGATACGCAGTATTTT
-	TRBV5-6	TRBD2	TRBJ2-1	CASSLLAGAANEQFF	TGTGCCAGCAGCCTACTAGCGGGAGCTGCGAATGAGCAGTTCTTC
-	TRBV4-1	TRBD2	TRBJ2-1	CASSQDAGGIYNEQFF	TGCGCCAGCAGCCAAGATGCGGGGGGTATCTACAATGAGCAGTTCTTC
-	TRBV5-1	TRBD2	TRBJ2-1	CASSLSFGTNNEQFF	TGCGCCAGCAGCTTGTCCTTTGGGACTAACAATGAGCAGTTCTTC
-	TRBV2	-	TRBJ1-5	CASTERGVNPQHF	TGTGCCAGCACTGAACGTGGCGTGAATCCCCAGCATTTT
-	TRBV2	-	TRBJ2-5	CASSEERRGGTQYF	TGTGCCAGCAGTGAGGAGCGGAGGGGCGGGACCCAGTACTTC
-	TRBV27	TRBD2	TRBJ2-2	CASSFGLAGGPVGELFF	TGTGCTAGCAGTTTCGGGCTAGCGGGAGGGCCGGTCGGGGAGCTGTTTTTT
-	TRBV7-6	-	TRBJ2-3	CASSFAEADTQYF	TGTGCCAGCAGCTTCGCGGAGGCAGATACGCAGTATTTT
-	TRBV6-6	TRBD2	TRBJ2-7	CASSGLAIYEQYF	TGTGCCAGCAGCGGACTAGCGATATACGAGCAGTACTTC